This T cell receptor beta chain was identified in a study of cytomegalovirus exposure and HLA in healthy donors. The wider study: Earlier sequencing of approximately 180 million T cells yielded roughly 100 million unique TCR beta sequences. From donors who were HLA-typed, an early data release held 80 million or so unique TCRs.

Overall study findings and caveats: The majority of CMV-associated TCR beta chains were reported as apparently HLA-restricted in a later analysis.

After removal of 4 bases from V and 6 bases from J, the junction contained 9 bases not matched to a gene. CDR3 size: 15 residues. Germline values: CDR1 SGHRS, CDR2 YFSETQ. 13 Jbeta primers and 60 Vbeta primers were used for the PCR. Per the original data handling: Around 10 million shared chains were among approximately 80 million unique TCR beta chains counted in a later analysis. Sequencing used immunoSEQ multiplex PCR; TCRdb keeps in-frame clones, though not all of them. The V and J calls and clone size are taken from that table; D and trimming were inferred from the DNA. The data contain about 100,000 clones, about 85% of them singletons. Turning to this clone: Its antigen is as yet unknown.

Sequencing was carried out using PBMCs. This chain uses TRBV5-1 with TRBJ2-1; 8 nucleotides line up with TRBD2. The sequence was obtained from a man aged 30 to 45 in good health and CMV-seronegative. The CDR3 loop reads CASSQSGGPLNEQFF. CDR3 DNA sequence: TGCGCCAGCAGCCAGAGCGGGGGCCCCCTCAATGAGCAGTTCTTC.